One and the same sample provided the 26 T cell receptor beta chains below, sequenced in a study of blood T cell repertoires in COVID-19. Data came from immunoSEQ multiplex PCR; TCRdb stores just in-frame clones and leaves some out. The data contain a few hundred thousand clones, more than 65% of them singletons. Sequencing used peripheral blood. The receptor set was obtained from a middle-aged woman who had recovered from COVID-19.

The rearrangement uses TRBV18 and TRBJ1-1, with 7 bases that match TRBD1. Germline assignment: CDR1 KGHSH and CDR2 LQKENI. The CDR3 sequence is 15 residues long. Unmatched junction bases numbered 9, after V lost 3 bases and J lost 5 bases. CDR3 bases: TGTGCCAGCTCACCTCGTCCAGGGGGAGAAACTGAAGCTTTCTTT. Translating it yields CASSPRPGGETEAFF.

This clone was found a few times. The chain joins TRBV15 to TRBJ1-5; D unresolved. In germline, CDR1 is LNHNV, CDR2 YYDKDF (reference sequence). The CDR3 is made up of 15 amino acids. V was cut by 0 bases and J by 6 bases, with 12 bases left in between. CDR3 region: CATSRERVAGQPQHF. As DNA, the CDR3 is TGTGCCACCAGCAGAGAACGGGTAGCGGGTCAGCCCCAGCATTTT.

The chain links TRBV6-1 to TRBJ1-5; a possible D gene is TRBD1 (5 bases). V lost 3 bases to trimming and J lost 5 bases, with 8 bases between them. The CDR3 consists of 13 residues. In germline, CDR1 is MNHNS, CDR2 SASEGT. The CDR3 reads CASSDRDYQPQHF. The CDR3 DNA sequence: TGTGCCAGCAGTGACAGGGATTATCAGCCCCAGCATTTT.

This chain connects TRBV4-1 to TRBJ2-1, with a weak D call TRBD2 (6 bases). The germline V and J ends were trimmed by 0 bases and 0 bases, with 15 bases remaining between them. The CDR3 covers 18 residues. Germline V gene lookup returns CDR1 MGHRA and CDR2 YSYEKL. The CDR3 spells CASSQDAPLGSSYNEQFF. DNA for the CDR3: TGCGCCAGCAGCCAAGATGCCCCCCTCGGGAGCTCCTACAATGAGCAGTTCTTC.

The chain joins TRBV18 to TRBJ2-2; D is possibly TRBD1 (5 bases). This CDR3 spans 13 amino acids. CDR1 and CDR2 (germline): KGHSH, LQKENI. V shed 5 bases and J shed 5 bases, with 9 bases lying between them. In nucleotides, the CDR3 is TGTGCCAGCTCAGGGGCTTGGACCGGGGAGCTGTTTTTT. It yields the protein CASSGAWTGELFF. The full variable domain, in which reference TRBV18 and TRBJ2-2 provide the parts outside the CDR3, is NAGVMQNPRHLVRRRGQEARLRCSPMKGHSHVYWYRQLPEEGLKFMVYLQKENIIDESGMPKERFSAEFPKEGPSILRIQQVVRGDSAAYFCASSGAWTGELFFGEGSRLTVL.

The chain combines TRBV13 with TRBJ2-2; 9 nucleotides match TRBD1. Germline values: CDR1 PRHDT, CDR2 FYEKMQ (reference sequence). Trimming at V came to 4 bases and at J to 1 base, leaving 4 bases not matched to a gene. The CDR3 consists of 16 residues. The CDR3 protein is CASSSRDRENTGELFF. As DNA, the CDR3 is TGTGCCAGCAGCTCCCGGGACAGGGAGAACACCGGGGAGCTGTTTTTT.

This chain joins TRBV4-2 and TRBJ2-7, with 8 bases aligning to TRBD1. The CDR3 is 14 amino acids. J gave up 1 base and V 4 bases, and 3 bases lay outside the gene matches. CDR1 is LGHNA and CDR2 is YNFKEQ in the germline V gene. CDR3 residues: CASSPRQGSYEQYF. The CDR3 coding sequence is TGTGCCAGCAGCCCACGACAGGGGTCCTACGAGCAGTACTTC.

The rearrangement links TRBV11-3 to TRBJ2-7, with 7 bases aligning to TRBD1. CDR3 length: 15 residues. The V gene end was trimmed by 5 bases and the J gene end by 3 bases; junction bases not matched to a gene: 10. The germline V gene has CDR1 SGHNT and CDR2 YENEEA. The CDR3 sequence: CASSNQGVTLYEQYF. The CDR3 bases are TGTGCCAGCAGCAACCAGGGGGTAACTCTCTACGAGCAGTACTTC.

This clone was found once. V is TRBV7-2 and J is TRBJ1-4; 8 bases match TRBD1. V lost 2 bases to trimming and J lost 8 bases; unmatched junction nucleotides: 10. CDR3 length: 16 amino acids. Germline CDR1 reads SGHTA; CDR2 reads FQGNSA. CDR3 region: CASSLRDGTGVEKLFF. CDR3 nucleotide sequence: TGTGCCAGCAGCTTACGCGACGGGACAGGCGTCGAAAAACTGTTTTTT.

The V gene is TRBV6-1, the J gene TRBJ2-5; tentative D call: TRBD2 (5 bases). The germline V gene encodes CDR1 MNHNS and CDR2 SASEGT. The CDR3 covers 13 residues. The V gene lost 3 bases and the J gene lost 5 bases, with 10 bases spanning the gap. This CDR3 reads CASSDSGLETQYF. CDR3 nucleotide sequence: TGTGCCAGCAGTGATTCGGGGTTGGAGACCCAGTACTTC.

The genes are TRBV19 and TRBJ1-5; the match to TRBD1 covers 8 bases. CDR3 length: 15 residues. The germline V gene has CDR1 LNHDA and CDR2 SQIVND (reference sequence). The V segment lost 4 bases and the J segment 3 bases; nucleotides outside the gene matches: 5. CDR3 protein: CASSTTGAFNQPQHF. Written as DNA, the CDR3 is TGTGCCAGTAGTACGACAGGGGCATTCAATCAGCCCCAGCATTTT.

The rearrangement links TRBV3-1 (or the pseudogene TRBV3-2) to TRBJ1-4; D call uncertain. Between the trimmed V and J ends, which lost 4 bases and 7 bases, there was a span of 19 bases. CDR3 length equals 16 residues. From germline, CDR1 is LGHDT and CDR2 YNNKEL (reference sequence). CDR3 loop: CASSPGGELGSEKLFF. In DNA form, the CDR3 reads TGTGCCAGCAGCCCTGGAGGCGAGTTGGGGTCTGAAAAACTGTTTTTT.

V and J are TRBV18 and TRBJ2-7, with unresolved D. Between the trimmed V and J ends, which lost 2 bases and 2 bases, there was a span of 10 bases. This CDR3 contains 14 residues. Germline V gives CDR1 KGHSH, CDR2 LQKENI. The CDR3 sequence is CASSPERFPYEQYF. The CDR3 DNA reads TGTGCCAGCTCACCAGAACGGTTTCCCTACGAGCAGTACTTC.

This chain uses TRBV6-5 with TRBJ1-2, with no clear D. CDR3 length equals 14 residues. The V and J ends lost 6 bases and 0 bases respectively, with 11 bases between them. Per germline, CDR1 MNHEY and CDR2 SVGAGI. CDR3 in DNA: TGTGCCAGCAGAGAGAGTGCTGCTAACTATGGCTACACCTTC. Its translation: CASRESAANYGYTF.

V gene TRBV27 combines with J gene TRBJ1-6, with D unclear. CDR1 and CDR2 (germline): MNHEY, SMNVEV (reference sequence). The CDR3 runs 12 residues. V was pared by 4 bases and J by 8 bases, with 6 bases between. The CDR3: CASSSSDSPLHF. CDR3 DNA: TGTGCCAGCAGTTCGTCAGATTCACCCCTCCACTTT.

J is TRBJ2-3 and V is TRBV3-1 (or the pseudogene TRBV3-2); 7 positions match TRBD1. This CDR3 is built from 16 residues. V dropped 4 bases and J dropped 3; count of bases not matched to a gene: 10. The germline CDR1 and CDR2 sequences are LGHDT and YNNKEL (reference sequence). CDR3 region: CASSRGTALDTDTQYF. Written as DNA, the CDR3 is TGTGCCAGCAGCCGAGGGACAGCCTTAGATACAGATACGCAGTATTTT.

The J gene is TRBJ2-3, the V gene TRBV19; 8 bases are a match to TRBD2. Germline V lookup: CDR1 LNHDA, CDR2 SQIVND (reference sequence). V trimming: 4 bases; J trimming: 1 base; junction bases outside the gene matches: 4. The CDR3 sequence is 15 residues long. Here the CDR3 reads CASSNIGGGTDTQYF. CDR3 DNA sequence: TGTGCCAGTAGTAATATCGGGGGGGGCACAGATACGCAGTATTTT.

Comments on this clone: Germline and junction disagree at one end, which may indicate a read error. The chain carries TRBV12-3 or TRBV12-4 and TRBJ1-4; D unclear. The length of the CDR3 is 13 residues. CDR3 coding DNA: TGTGCCATAAAACTATACACTAGTGAAAAACTGTTTTTT. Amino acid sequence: CAIKLYTSEKLFF.

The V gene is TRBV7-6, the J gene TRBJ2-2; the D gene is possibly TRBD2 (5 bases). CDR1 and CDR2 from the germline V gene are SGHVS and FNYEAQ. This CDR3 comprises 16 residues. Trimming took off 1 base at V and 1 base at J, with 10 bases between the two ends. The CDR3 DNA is TGTGCCAGCAGCTTAGGCCCGGGATTGAACACCGGGGAGCTGTTTTTT. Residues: CASSLGPGLNTGELFF.

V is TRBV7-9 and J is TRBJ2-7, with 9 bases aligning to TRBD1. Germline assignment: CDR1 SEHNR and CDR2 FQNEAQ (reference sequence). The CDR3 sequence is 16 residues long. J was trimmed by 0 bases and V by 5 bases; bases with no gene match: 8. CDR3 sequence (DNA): TGTGCCAGCAGCCGAACGGGGACAGGGTTCTCCTACGAGCAGTACTTC. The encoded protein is CASSRTGTGFSYEQYF.

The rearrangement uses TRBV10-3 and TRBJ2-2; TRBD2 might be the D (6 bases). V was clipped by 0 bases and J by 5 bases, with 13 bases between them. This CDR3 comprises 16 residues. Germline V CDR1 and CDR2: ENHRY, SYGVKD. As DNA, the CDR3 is TGTGCCATCAGTGAGTCGGTCTTAGCGGATACCGGGGAGCTGTTTTTT. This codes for CAISESVLADTGELFF.

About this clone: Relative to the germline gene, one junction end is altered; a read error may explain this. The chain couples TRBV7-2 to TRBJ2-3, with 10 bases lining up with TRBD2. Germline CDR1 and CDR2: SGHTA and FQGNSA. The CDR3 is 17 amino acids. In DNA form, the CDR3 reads TGTGCCAGCAGCGTAGCGCTAGCGGGGGATTCGGCAGATACGCAGTATTTT. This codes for CASSVALAGDSADTQYF.

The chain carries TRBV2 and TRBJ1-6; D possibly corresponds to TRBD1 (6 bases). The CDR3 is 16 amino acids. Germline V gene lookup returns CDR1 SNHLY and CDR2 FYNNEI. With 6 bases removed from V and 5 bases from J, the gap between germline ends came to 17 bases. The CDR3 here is CASRGDTASNNSPLHF. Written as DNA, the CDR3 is TGTGCCAGCAGGGGGGACACAGCTTCAAATAATTCACCCCTCCACTTT.

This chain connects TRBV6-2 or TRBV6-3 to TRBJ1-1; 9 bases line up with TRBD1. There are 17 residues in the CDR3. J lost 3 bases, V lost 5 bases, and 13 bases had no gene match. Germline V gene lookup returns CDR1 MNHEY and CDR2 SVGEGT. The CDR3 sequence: CASSHPGQGVGDTEAFF. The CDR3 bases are TGTGCCAGCAGTCATCCGGGACAGGGTGTCGGGGACACTGAAGCTTTCTTT.

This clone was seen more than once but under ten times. CDR3 in DNA: TGTGCCATCGGGGCCGGACAGCTGACCGCGTATGAGCAGTTCTTC. Protein sequence: CAIGAGQLTAYEQFF. This sequence joins TRBV10-3 and TRBJ2-1; the D gene is possibly TRBD1 (6 bases). From germline, CDR1 is ENHRY and CDR2 SYGVKD. The CDR3 length is 15 residues. V was trimmed by 8 bases and J by 8 bases, leaving 22 bases between them.

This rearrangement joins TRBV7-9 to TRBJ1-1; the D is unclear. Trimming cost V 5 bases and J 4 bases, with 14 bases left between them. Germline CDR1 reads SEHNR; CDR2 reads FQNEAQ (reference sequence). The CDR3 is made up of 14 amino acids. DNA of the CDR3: TGTGCCAGCAGCCCCTCCGAGGGATTCACTGAAGCTTTCTTT. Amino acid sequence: CASSPSEGFTEAFF.